This record covers a single T cell receptor beta chain. No antigen is known for it. This CDR3 spans 14 amino acids. Germline V lookup: CDR1 SEHNR, CDR2 FQNEAQ (reference sequence). Germline trimming cut 5 bases from V and 2 bases from J; bases unmatched to any gene: 6. TCRdb re-called the 5' RACE reads with MiXCR, one entry per CDR3 protein. Among approximately 580,000 distinct CDR3 sequences listed, roughly 20% were seen once. These data are taken from a study of T-cell memory formation after mild COVID-19. Study results and caveats: Clones contracting day 15 to 85 were balanced CD4/CD8; later expanders leaned CD4+. A subset of responding clones appeared in pre-infection memory, suggesting cross-reactive memory joined. Those CD4+ clones that contracted were mainly in CM and EM (CD8+ ones in EMRA).

Source material: PBMCs or a T cell subset sorted from them (not recorded which). The J gene is TRBJ2-7, the V gene TRBV7-9; TRBD1 matches 7 bases. The TCR was taken from an adult woman who had mild COVID-19 (a few samples of this study predate the infection). Cell type and time point are not known. This CDR3 is CASSARDSPYEQYF. The CDR3 region has the DNA TGTGCCAGCAGCGCCCGGGACAGTCCCTACGAGCAGTACTTC.